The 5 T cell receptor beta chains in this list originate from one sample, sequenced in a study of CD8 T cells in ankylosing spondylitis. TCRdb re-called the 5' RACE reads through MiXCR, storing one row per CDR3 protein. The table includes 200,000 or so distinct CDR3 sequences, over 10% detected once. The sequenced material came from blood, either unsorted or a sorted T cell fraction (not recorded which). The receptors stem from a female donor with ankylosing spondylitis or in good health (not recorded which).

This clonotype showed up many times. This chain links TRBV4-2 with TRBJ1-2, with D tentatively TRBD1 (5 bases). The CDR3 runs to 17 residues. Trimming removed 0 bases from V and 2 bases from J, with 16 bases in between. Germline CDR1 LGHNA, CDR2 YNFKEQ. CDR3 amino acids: CASSQESFTRTNYGYTF. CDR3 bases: TGTGCCAGCAGCCAAGAGTCCTTTACACGGACAAACTATGGCTACACCTTC.

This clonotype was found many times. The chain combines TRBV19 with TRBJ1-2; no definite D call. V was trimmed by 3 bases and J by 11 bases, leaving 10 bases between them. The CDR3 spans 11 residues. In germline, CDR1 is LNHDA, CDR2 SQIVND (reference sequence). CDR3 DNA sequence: TGTGCCAGTAGTATTGGATGGGGTTACACCTTC. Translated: CASSIGWGYTF.

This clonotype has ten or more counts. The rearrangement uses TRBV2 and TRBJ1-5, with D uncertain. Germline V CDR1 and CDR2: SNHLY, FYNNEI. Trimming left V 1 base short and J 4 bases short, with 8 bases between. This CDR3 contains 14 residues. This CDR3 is CASSEGNQNQPQHF. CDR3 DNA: TGTGCCAGCAGTGAAGGGAATCAAAATCAGCCCCAGCATTTT.

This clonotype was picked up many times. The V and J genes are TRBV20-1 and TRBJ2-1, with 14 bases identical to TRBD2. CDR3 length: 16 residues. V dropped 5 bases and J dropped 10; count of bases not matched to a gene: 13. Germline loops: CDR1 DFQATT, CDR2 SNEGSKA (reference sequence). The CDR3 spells CSAPPTGLAGAYEQFF. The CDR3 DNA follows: TGCAGTGCTCCACCAACGGGACTAGCGGGAGCTTACGAGCAGTTCTTC.

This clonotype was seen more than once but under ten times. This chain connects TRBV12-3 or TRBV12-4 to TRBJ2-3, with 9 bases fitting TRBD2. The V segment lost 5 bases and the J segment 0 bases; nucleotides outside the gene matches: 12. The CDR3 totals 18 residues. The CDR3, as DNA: TGTGCCAGCAGTCCCTGGGGGACTAGCTCGTCTAGCACAGATACGCAGTATTTT. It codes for CASSPWGTSSSSTDTQYF.